This TCR beta chain appears in the sequencing data of a study of T-cell reconstitution after alpha-beta-depleted transplantation in children. The study's findings and limits: The study reportedly traced alpha-beta T cells about two months after transplant to several hundred expanded graft clones.

Germline V gives CDR1 MNHEY, CDR2 SVGAGI. The CDR3 has 17 residues. Losses at the gene ends were 2 bases for V and 4 bases for J; bases not matched to a gene: 4. Worth noting for this clonotype: Its antigen is undetermined.

Unique molecular identifiers featured in how the TCRbeta library was prepared. TCRdb reanalysed the PCR reads using MiXCR and keeps one entry per CDR3 protein. The sample holds about a million distinct CDR3 sequences, about 29% seen once. The genes are TRBV6-5 and TRBJ2-1; 14 bases are a match to TRBD2. The sample here was PBMCs, mostly from graft donor cells, taken 360 days after TCRalphabeta/CD19-depleted stem cell transplant. The origin of this receptor is a boy under three years old who had a stem cell transplant for SCID, so the T cells may come from the graft donor. CDR3 in amino acids: CASSYPGTSGGYNEQFF. The CDR3 coding sequence is TGTGCCAGCAGTTACCCCGGGACTAGCGGGGGATACAATGAGCAGTTCTTC.